The clone carrying this TCR beta chain came up once. Sequencing used immunoSEQ multiplex PCR; TCRdb keeps in-frame clones, though not all of them. Of about 2 million clones in the sample, 85% to 95% were seen once. This entry belongs to a study of shared clonotypes between healthy human individuals. The length of the CDR3 is 15 residues. Looked up from germline, CDR1 is MGHRA and CDR2 is YSYEKL. J lost 2 bases, V lost 4 bases, and 4 bases had no gene match. The rearrangement links TRBV4-1 to TRBJ2-3; 9 positions match TRBD2. Sequencing was carried out using naive CD4+ T cells sorted from blood. Sample subset: CD45RA+ positively selected. The TCR was taken from a man between 18 and 35 years old in good health. The CDR3 loop is CASSRWGLATDTQYF. Written as DNA, the CDR3 is TGCGCCAGCAGCCGATGGGGACTAGCCACAGATACGCAGTATTTT.